Listed below are T cell receptor beta chains from one sample, sequenced in a study of Ad26.COV2.S vaccination and SARS-CoV-2 variants. Method: immunoSEQ multiplex PCR; TCRdb's copy keeps in-frame clones and lacks some. The sample lists more than 300,000 clones, about 86% occurring once. The sample in question was peripheral blood, obtained in a trial of Ad26.COV2.S vaccine versus placebo. These receptors came from a person between 18 and 60 years old who received the Ad26.COV2.S COVID-19 vaccine or a placebo. The CDR3 runs from the conserved cysteine through the conserved F or W. The D gene is left open where the match is weak. The size of a clone is reported for some rows only, either as once, few or many, or as a class for expanded clones.

v_call	d_call	j_call	clone_size	cdr3_nt	cdr3_aa
TRBV6-6	-	TRBJ1-1	-	TGTGCCAGCAGTTACACGATACTAGAACCGTATGAAGCTTTCTTT	CASSYTILEPYEAFF
TRBV9	-	TRBJ1-2	once	TGTGCCAGCAGCGTCAGCTTGACAGGAGATTACTATGGCTACACCTTC	CASSVSLTGDYYGYTF
TRBV9	-	TRBJ1-2	once	TGTGCCAGCAGCGTAGTGGTGGAAGTCGGTGCCTACACCTTC	CASSVVVEVGAYTF
TRBV5-4	TRBD1	TRBJ1-2	-	TGTGCCAGCAGCTCGACAGGGGCCTATGGCTACACCTTC	CASSSTGAYGYTF
TRBV6-2/TRBV6-3	-	TRBJ2-1	-	TGTGCCAGCAGTTATCCCCCGGGCAGGGCGAATGAGCAGTTCTTC	CASSYPPGRANEQFF
TRBV6-4	-	TRBJ1-1	-	TGTGCCAGCAGTGACTCCCCAGAGGCAGGGGTGACTTTCTTT	CASSDSPEAGVTFF
TRBV5-4	-	TRBJ1-1	once	TGTGCCAGCAGCCTGACAGCTCCGAACACTGAAGCTTTCTTT	CASSLTAPNTEAFF
TRBV5-4	-	TRBJ2-1	few	TGTGCCAGCAGGGCCGGGACATATAATGAGCAGTTCTTC	CASRAGTYNEQFF
TRBV27	-	TRBJ2-2	-	TGTGCCAGCAGCCAAACGGGGACATTGGACACCGGGGAGCTGTTTTTT	CASSQTGTLDTGELFF
TRBV12-3/TRBV12-4	-	TRBJ1-1	-	TGTGCCAGCAGGGGGAGGACTGAAGCTTTCTTT	CASRGRTEAFF
TRBV18	-	TRBJ1-1	-	TGTGCCAGCTCACCCTCACAGAGACCCACTGAAGCTTTCTTT	CASSPSQRPTEAFF
TRBV30	-	TRBJ1-1	-	TGTGCCTGGAGTGTACTGGTGGGTCACACTGAAGCTTTCTTT	CAWSVLVGHTEAFF
TRBV9	-	TRBJ1-1	-	TGTGCCAGCAGCCCCGAGGGAGGGGCAGGAACTGAAGCTTTCTTT	CASSPEGGAGTEAFF
TRBV9	-	TRBJ1-1	-	TGTGCCAGCAGCGTAGCAGCAGGGGTTACTGAAGCTTTCTTT	CASSVAAGVTEAFF
TRBV19	TRBD1	TRBJ1-1	few	TGTGCCAGTAGTTCCAGTGACAGGGGCGTGAACACTGAAGCTTTCTTT	CASSSSDRGVNTEAFF
TRBV6-1	-	TRBJ2-4	-	TGTGCCAGCAGTGAAGTTGGCCTACTAGCCAAAAACATTCAGTACTTC	CASSEVGLLAKNIQYF
TRBV5-4	TRBD2	TRBJ2-5	-	TGTGCCAGCAGCCCGACGGGGGGACCCCAAGAGACCCAGTACTTC	CASSPTGGPQETQYF
TRBV5-1	TRBD1	TRBJ2-1	-	TGCGCCAGCAGCTCCACAAAATGGACAGGGTCCTACAATGAGCAGTTCTTC	CASSSTKWTGSYNEQFF
TRBV6-2/TRBV6-3	-	TRBJ1-6	-	TGTGCCAGCAGTTACAGGGCCTGGAATTCACCCCTCCACTTT	CASSYRAWNSPLHF
TRBV3-1/TRBV3-2	TRBD1	TRBJ2-6	-	TGTGCCAGCAGGCCGACAGGGAGCACTGGGGCCAACGTCCTGACTTTC	CASRPTGSTGANVLTF
TRBV5-1	-	TRBJ2-7	few	TGCGCCAGCAGCCCATCAATCGTTAAAGAGCAGTACTTC	CASSPSIVKEQYF
TRBV10-3	TRBD1	TRBJ2-7	-	TGTGCCATCAGTGGGGGGACAGGGTCTCTCGAGCAGTACTTC	CAISGGTGSLEQYF
TRBV18	-	TRBJ1-3	-	TGTGCCAGCTCACCAGGGGCCCCCGGATACACCATATATTTT	CASSPGAPGYTIYF
TRBV6-5	-	TRBJ1-4	-	TGTGCCAGCAGTTACTCCCGACACAATGAAAAACTGTTTTTT	CASSYSRHNEKLFF
TRBV9	TRBD1	TRBJ1-1	-	TGTGCCAGCAGCGAGAGGGGGGACAGAAAAAACACTGAAGCTTTCTTT	CASSERGDRKNTEAFF
TRBV7-2	TRBD1	TRBJ1-2	-	TGTGCCAGCAGCTTAGGAGGAGAGGACAGGGTAGGAGGCTACACCTTC	CASSLGGEDRVGGYTF
TRBV5-1	TRBD2	TRBJ2-3	once	TGCGCCAGCAGCCGGGGACGGCGACTAGCCGAACGTACCGGTATCAGAGATACGCAGTATTTT	CASSRGRRLAERTGIRDTQYF
TRBV14	TRBD1	TRBJ1-2	once	TGTGCCAGCAGCCAAGTGGCGGACAGGGGGGGCTACACCTTC	CASSQVADRGGYTF
TRBV18	-	TRBJ2-1	-	TGTGCCAGCTCACTGCGACGACCTGAGCAGTTCTTC	CASSLRRPEQFF
TRBV2	TRBD1	TRBJ1-5	few	TGTGCCAGCAGCACGGGGGACAGGGATCAGCCCCAGCATTTT	CASSTGDRDQPQHF
TRBV19	-	TRBJ1-1	-	TGTGCCAGTAGTTCTGGACTGAACACTGAAGCTTTCTTT	CASSSGLNTEAFF
TRBV6-5	TRBD1	TRBJ1-6	-	TGTGCCAGCATCGAGCTAGGGGGCGCAGGTTCACCCCTCCACTTT	CASIELGGAGSPLHF
TRBV5-4	-	TRBJ1-1	-	TGTGCCAGCAGCCCGGAGGGGGGGAGCACTGAAGCTTTCTTT	CASSPEGGSTEAFF
TRBV6-6	-	TRBJ2-7	-	TGTGCCAGCAGCCTTATGGTCCCCTTCTACGAGCAGTACTTC	CASSLMVPFYEQYF
TRBV4-3	-	TRBJ2-7	-	TGCGCCAGCAGCCAAGGTTCAGGGGAATACGAGCAGTACTTC	CASSQGSGEYEQYF
TRBV5-1	TRBD1	TRBJ1-1	-	TGCGCCAGCAGCTTGGCCGGGACAGGGGGCGCGAGGTACACTGAAGCTTTCTTT	CASSLAGTGGARYTEAFF
TRBV30	TRBD1	TRBJ1-2	-	TGTGCCTGGACCTCCTGGGACAGGGACAGCTACACCTTC	CAWTSWDRDSYTF
TRBV19	-	TRBJ1-5	-	TGTGCCAGTATTGCGACCTATAGCAATCAGCCCCAGCATTTT	CASIATYSNQPQHF
TRBV5-6	TRBD1	TRBJ2-3	once	TGTGCCAGCACTTTCGACAGGGGGACCTCCACAGATACGCAGTATTTT	CASTFDRGTSTDTQYF
TRBV10-2	-	TRBJ2-2	-	TGCGCCAGCAGAAAGGACAGGAACACCGGGGAGCTGTTTTTT	CASRKDRNTGELFF
TRBV5-1	-	TRBJ1-5	-	TGCGCCAGCAGCTTTAACGGACAGACTAATCAGCCCCAGCATTTT	CASSFNGQTNQPQHF
TRBV2	TRBD2	TRBJ2-7	few	TGTGCCAGCACTCAGAGGACTAGTTCCGACGAGCAGTACTTC	CASTQRTSSDEQYF
TRBV6-2/TRBV6-3	-	TRBJ1-1	few	TGTGCCAGCAGTCCGATAGGGGATGAAGCTTTCTTT	CASSPIGDEAFF
TRBV4-1	TRBD1	TRBJ1-5	few	TGCGCCAGCAGCTCCGGGACAGGCGTCGATCAGCCCCAGCATTTT	CASSSGTGVDQPQHF
TRBV6-5	-	TRBJ2-4	-	TGTGCCAGCAGAACTACTAGTACCAAAAACATTCAGTACTTC	CASRTTSTKNIQYF
TRBV7-9	-	TRBJ1-1	-	TGTGCCAGCAGCTTTAAAGGGACCCCCACTGAAGCTTTCTTT	CASSFKGTPTEAFF
TRBV19	TRBD1	TRBJ1-1	-	TGTGCCAGCCGACAGGGGGCGAACACTGAAGCTTTCTTT	CASRQGANTEAFF
TRBV2	-	TRBJ1-2	-	TGTGCCAGCAGAAAGACAGAGAGCTATGGCTACACCTTC	CASRKTESYGYTF
TRBV30	-	TRBJ1-3	-	TGTGCCTGGAGTTTGGAGCGAGGGGGAAACACCATATATTTT	CAWSLERGGNTIYF
TRBV30	-	TRBJ1-2	-	TGTGCCTGGAGTGCGGGACACAACTATGGCTACACCTTC	CAWSAGHNYGYTF
TRBV7-2	-	TRBJ2-1	-	TGTGCCAGCAGCCTCATTCGGCGGGACGAGGAGCAGTTCTTC	CASSLIRRDEEQFF
TRBV7-3	-	TRBJ2-1	-	TGTGCCAGCAGCCCGGTGGGGAGCTCCTACAATGAGCAGTTCTTC	CASSPVGSSYNEQFF
TRBV28	-	TRBJ2-5	few	TGTGCCAGCAGCGCCCGCGGGCTGATGAGCGCAAGAGAGACCCAGTACTTC	CASSARGLMSARETQYF